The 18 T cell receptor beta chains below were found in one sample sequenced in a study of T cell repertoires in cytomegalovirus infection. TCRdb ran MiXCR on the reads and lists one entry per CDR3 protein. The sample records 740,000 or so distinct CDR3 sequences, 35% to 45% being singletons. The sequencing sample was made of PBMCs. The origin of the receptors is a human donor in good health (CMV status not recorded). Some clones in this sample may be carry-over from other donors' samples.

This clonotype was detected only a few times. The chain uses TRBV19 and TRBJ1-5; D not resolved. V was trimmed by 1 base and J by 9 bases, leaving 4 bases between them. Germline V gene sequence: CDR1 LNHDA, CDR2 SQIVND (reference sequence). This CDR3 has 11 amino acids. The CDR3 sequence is CASSIGGPQHF. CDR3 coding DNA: TGTGCCAGTAGTATAGGGGGGCCCCAGCATTTT.

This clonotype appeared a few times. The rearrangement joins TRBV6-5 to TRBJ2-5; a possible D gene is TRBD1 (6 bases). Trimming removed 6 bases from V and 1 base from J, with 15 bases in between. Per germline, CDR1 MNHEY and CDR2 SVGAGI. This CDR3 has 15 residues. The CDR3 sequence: CASSFRGNSQETQYF. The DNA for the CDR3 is TGTGCCAGCAGCTTCAGGGGAAATAGCCAAGAGACCCAGTACTTC.

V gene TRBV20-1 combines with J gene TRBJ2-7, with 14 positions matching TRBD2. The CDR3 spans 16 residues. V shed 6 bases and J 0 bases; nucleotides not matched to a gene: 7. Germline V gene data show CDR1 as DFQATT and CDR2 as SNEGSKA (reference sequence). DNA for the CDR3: TGCAGTGCAACCGGACTAGCGGGAGGAATCTCCTACGAGCAGTACTTC. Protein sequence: CSATGLAGGISYEQYF.

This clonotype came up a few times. Here the CDR3 DNA reads TGTGCCATCAGCGGGAGCTCAGATACGCAGTATTTT. Translated: CAISGSSDTQYF. The chain carries TRBV10-3 and TRBJ2-3, with a weak D call TRBD2 (6 bases). Germline loops: CDR1 ENHRY, CDR2 SYGVKD. The germline V and J ends were trimmed by 6 bases and 4 bases, with 8 bases remaining between them. The CDR3 is 12 residues long.

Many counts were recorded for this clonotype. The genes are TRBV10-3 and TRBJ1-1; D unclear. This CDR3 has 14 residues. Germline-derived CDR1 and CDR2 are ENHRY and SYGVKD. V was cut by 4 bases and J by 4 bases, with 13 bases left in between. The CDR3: CAISALIDGTEAFF. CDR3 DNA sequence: TGTGCCATCAGTGCCCTGATAGACGGCACTGAAGCTTTCTTT.

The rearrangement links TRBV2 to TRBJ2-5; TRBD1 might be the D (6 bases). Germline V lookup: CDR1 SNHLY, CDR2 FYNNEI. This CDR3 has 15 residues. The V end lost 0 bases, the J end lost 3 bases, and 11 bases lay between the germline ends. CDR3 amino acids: CASSEALGTKETQYF. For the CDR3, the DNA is TGTGCCAGCAGTGAAGCCCTAGGGACAAAAGAGACCCAGTACTTC. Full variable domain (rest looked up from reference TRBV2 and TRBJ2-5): EPEVTQTPSHQVTQMGQEVILRCVPISNHLYFYWYRQILGQKVEFLVSFYNNEISEKSEIFDDQFSVERPDGSNFTLKIRSTKLEDSAMYFCASSEALGTKETQYFGPGTRLLVL.

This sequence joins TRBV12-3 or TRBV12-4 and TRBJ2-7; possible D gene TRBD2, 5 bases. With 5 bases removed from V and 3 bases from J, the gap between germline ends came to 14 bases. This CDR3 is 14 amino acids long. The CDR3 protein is CASSGMTTRYEQYF. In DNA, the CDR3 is TGTGCCAGCAGTGGGATGACTACCCGCTACGAGCAGTACTTC.

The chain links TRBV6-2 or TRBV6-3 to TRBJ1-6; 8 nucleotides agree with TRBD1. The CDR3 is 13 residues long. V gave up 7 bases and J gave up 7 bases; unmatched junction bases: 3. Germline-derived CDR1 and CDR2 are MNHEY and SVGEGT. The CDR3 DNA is TGTGCCAGCACCAGACAGGGGAATTCACCCCTCCACTTT. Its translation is CASTRQGNSPLHF.

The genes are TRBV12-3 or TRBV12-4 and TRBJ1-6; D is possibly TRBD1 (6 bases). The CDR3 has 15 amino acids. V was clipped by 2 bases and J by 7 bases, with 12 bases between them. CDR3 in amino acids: CASSLQGTGNSPLHF. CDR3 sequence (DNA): TGTGCCAGCAGTTTACAGGGGACGGGGAATTCACCCCTCCACTTT.

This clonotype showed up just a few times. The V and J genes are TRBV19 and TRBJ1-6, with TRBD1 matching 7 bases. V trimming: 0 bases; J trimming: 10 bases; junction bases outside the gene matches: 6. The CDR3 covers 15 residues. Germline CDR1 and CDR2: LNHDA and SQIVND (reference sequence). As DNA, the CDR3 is TGTGCCAGTAGTATAGACAACAGGGGTGACTCACCCCTCCACTTT. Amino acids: CASSIDNRGDSPLHF.

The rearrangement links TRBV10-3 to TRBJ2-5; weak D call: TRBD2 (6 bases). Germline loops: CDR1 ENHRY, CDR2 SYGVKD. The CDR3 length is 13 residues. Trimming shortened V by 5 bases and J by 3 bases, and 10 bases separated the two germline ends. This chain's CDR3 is CAISSGEEETQYF. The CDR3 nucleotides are TGTGCCATCAGTTCGGGGGAGGAAGAGACCCAGTACTTC.

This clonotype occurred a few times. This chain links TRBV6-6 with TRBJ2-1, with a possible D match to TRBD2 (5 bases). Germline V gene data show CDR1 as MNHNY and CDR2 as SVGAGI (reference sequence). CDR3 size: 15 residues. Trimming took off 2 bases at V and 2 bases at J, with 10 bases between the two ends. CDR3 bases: TGTGCCAGCAGTTACAATAGCGAGGCCTACAATGAGCAGTTCTTC. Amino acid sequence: CASSYNSEAYNEQFF.

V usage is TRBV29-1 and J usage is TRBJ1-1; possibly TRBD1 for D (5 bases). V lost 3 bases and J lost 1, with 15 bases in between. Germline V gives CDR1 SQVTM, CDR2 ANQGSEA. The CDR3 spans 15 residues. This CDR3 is CSVDGGDPANTEAFF. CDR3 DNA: TGCAGCGTTGATGGGGGGGACCCCGCGAACACTGAAGCTTTCTTT. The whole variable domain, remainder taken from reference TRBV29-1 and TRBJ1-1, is SAVISQKPSRDICQRGTSLTIQCQVDSQVTMMFWYRQQPGQSLTLIATANQGSEATYESGFVIDKFPISRPNLTFSTLTVSNMSPEDSSIYLCSVDGGDPANTEAFFGQGTRLTVV.

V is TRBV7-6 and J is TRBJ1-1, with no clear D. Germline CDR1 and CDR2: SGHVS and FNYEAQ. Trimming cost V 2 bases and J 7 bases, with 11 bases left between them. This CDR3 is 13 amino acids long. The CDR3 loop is CASSLFDPSEAFF. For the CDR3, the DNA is TGTGCCAGCAGCTTATTCGACCCAAGTGAAGCTTTCTTT.

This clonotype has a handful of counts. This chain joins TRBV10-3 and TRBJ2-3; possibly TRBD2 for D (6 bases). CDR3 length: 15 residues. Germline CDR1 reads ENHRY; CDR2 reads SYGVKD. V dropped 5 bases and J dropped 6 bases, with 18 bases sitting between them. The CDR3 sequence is CAISQLAGGPDTQYF. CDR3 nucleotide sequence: TGTGCCATCAGTCAACTAGCTGGAGGGCCGGATACGCAGTATTTT.

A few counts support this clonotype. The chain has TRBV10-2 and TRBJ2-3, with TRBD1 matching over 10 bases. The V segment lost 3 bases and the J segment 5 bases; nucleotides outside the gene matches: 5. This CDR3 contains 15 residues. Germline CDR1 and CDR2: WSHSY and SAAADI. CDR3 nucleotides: TGCGCCAGCAGTGACCGGGACAGGGGCCAAGATACGCAGTATTTT. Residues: CASSDRDRGQDTQYF.

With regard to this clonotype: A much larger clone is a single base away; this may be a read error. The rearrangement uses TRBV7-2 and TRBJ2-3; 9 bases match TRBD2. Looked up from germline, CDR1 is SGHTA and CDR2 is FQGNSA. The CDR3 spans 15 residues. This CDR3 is CASSSAGGEVDTHYF. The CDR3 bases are TGTGCCAGCAGCTCCGCGGGGGGGGAGGTAGATACGCATTATTTT.

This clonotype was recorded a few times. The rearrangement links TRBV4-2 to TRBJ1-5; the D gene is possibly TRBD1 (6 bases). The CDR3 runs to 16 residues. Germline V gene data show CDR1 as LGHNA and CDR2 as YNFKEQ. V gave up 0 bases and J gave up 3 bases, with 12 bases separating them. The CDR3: CASSQESGAFNQPQHF. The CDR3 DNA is TGTGCCAGCAGCCAAGAGTCAGGGGCGTTCAATCAGCCCCAGCATTTT.